One sample yielded the 8 T cell receptor beta chains listed below, sequenced in a study of monozygotic twins with inflammatory bowel disease. TCRdb reprocessed the 5' RACE reads and stores each CDR3 protein as one record, lacking DNA. In total, the table holds tens of thousands of distinct CDR3 sequences. Sample: blood. Source of these receptors: a human donor with ulcerative colitis or Crohn's disease, or a healthy co-twin of an affected twin (not recorded which).

The rearrangement joins TRBV7-6 to TRBJ2-5; TCRdb's D gene call, TRBD2, goes unchecked for lack of DNA. The CDR3 is 13 residues long. In germline, CDR1 is SGHVS, CDR2 FNYEAQ. The CDR3 region is CASSQSWRETQYF.

V gene TRBV6-6 combines with J gene TRBJ1-1; absent DNA, TCRdb's TRBD1 call cannot be checked. Per the germline V gene, CDR1 is MNHNY and CDR2 is SVGAGI (reference sequence). CDR3 length equals 12 residues. Here the CDR3 reads CASSPGATGAFF.

The rearrangement uses TRBV12-3 or TRBV12-4 and TRBJ2-3. The CDR3 has 14 amino acids. CDR3 sequence: CASSFDWSTDTQYF.

J is TRBJ2-3 and V is TRBV29-1; no DNA is available, so the TRBD2 call from TCRdb remains unchecked. Germline CDR1 is SQVTM and CDR2 is ANQGSEA. The CDR3 totals 16 residues. This chain's CDR3 is CSVEDFASGGADTQYF.

The rearrangement links TRBV6-5 to TRBJ1-2. This CDR3 is built from 15 residues. CDR1 MNHEY and CDR2 SVGAGI come from the germline V gene. The CDR3 protein is CASSFQEGSNYGYTF.

This chain connects TRBV12-3 or TRBV12-4 to TRBJ2-1; absent DNA, TCRdb's TRBD2 call cannot be checked. The CDR3 loop spans 15 amino acids. CDR3 sequence reads: CASSSGGTSYNEQFF.

The rearrangement uses TRBV29-1 and TRBJ1-4; there is no DNA to check the TCRdb D call of TRBD1. The CDR3 has 12 amino acids. Germline loops: CDR1 SQVTM, CDR2 ANQGSEA. CDR3 protein: CSGTATNEKLFF.

J is TRBJ2-5 and V is TRBV7-9. Per germline, CDR1 SEHNR and CDR2 FQNEAQ (reference sequence). The CDR3 has 13 amino acids. CDR3 residues: CASSLEVRETQYF.